A single sample is the source of the 3 T cell receptor beta chains below, sequenced in a study of blood T cell repertoires in COVID-19. Repertoires were generated with immunoSEQ multiplex PCR, while TCRdb's copy carries only in-frame clones and drops some. The sample carries approximately 220,000 clones, roughly 88% recorded once. Sequenced: peripheral blood. The receptor source for this set is a man between 40 and 49 years old with acute or convalescent COVID-19.

This chain joins TRBV12-3 or TRBV12-4 and TRBJ2-2; D not certain. This CDR3 contains 13 residues. Trimming cost V 7 bases and J 1 base, with 7 bases left between them. CDR3 region: CASTMRNTGELFF. CDR3 in DNA: TGTGCCAGCACAATGAGGAACACCGGGGAGCTGTTTTTT.

This sequence joins TRBV6-5 and TRBJ1-5, with 7 bases aligning to TRBD1. Germline V lookup: CDR1 MNHEY, CDR2 SVGAGI. With V trimmed by 6 bases and J by 5 bases, 10 bases remained unmatched. CDR3 length: 15 amino acids. CDR3 in DNA: TGTGCCAGCAGCTCGCGACAGGGTAGGGATCAGCCCCAGCATTTT. It codes for CASSSRQGRDQPQHF.

The gene calls are TRBV27 and TRBJ2-1; tentative D call: TRBD1 (5 bases). The CDR3 has 13 amino acids. The V and J ends lost 5 bases and 4 bases respectively, with 9 bases between them. Germline V gene lookup returns CDR1 MNHEY and CDR2 SMNVEV (reference sequence). DNA for the CDR3: TGTGCCAGCAGTCTACAGGTTTACAATGAGCAGTTCTTC. It encodes CASSLQVYNEQFF.